The 13 T cell receptor beta chains in this list originate from one sample, sequenced in a study of spatial heterogeneity in lung cancer. Their antigens are not known. Findings of the study overall: Counts of expanded intratumoral alpha and beta TCRs tracked tumor mutation counts.

TCRdb reprocessed the 5' RACE reads with MiXCR, giving one entry per CDR3 protein. The sample lists roughly 5,000 distinct CDR3 sequences, 7% to 8% occurring once. The time point here: sample taken at primary tumor resection. The material was lung tumor tissue, obtained at surgery. The origin of the receptors is a female donor with early-stage non-small cell lung cancer.

This clonotype was seen more than once but under ten times. This chain joins TRBV2 and TRBJ1-6; D gene uncertain. Germline V gives CDR1 SNHLY, CDR2 FYNNEI. V lost 8 bases and J lost 10, with 18 bases in between. The CDR3 spans 14 residues. The CDR3 DNA reads as TGTGCCAGCGTCCGACCCACCGTGGGATCACCCCTCCACTTT. Translated, it gives CASVRPTVGSPLHF. The entire variable domain, with the rest obtained from reference TRBV2 and TRBJ1-6, is as follows: EPEVTQTPSHQVTQMGQEVILRCVPISNHLYFYWYRQILGQKVEFLVSFYNNEISEKSEIFDDQFSVERPDGSNFTLKIRSTKLEDSAMYFCASVRPTVGSPLHFGNGTRLTVT.

There are many counts of this clonotype. This may be a read error, as it is one base from a much larger clone. The genes are TRBV19 and TRBJ2-5; the match to TRBD1 covers 11 bases. V was clipped by 6 bases and J by 4 bases; unmatched bases: 10. CDR1 and CDR2 (germline): LNHDA, SQIVND (reference sequence). The CDR3 is 16 residues long. For the CDR3, the DNA is TGTGCCAGTAGGGCCCCGGGACAGGGGGGAGGAGAGACCCAGTACTTC. It is translated as CASRAPGQGGGETQYF.

This chain links TRBV18 with TRBJ1-2, with unresolved D. The V and J ends lost 0 bases and 6 bases respectively, with 8 bases between them. CDR3 length: 13 amino acids. Germline assignment: CDR1 KGHSH and CDR2 LQKENI. CDR3 DNA: TGTGCCAGCTCACCACCGTACGTCAATGGCTACACCTTC. Its protein is CASSPPYVNGYTF.

This clonotype was detected ten times or more. The V gene is TRBV20-1, the J gene TRBJ1-2, with D uncertain. CDR1 and CDR2 from the germline V gene are DFQATT and SNEGSKA (reference sequence). V was cut by 3 bases and J by 4 bases, with 12 bases left in between. The CDR3 extends over 13 amino acids. In DNA form, the CDR3 reads TGCAGTGCTAGGACCTGGACTTCCTATGGCTACACCTTC. Its protein is CSARTWTSYGYTF.

By its share, this clonotype is medium-sized. The chain employs TRBV18 and TRBJ2-1; the D is unclear. Trimming stripped 4 bases from V and 2 bases from J, with 6 bases between. Germline values: CDR1 KGHSH, CDR2 LQKENI. This CDR3 is 13 amino acids long. The CDR3, as DNA: TGTGCCAGCTCACTTTTAACCTACAATGAGCAGTTCTTC. Residues: CASSLLTYNEQFF.

The genes are TRBV6-6 and TRBJ2-1; the match to TRBD1 covers 7 bases. The CDR3 extends over 16 amino acids. Germline CDR1 is MNHNY and CDR2 is SVGAGI (reference sequence). V lost 4 bases and J lost 6; bases outside the gene matches: 12. The DNA of the CDR3 is TGTGCCAGCAGTTTTACCGGGACAGCTATTTCCAATGAGCAGTTCTTC. As protein: CASSFTGTAISNEQFF.

This clonotype was recorded many times. The chain uses TRBV2 and TRBJ1-5; D is undetermined. The V gene lost 7 bases and the J gene lost 1 base, with 8 bases spanning the gap. The CDR3 has 13 residues. CDR1 is SNHLY and CDR2 is FYNNEI in the germline V gene. CDR3 coding DNA: TGTGCCAGCATACAAGGCAGCAATCAGCCCCAGCATTTT. It encodes CASIQGSNQPQHF.

This clonotype has a count of ten or more. The genes are TRBV2 and TRBJ1-5; D is undetermined. The CDR3 covers 17 residues. Germline assignment: CDR1 SNHLY and CDR2 FYNNEI. Trimming removed 4 bases from V and 0 bases from J, with 16 bases in between. CDR3 in amino acids: CASSVSRETNSNQPQHF. CDR3 in DNA: TGTGCCAGCAGTGTGAGTAGGGAAACCAATAGCAATCAGCCCCAGCATTTT.

V gene TRBV6-6 combines with J gene TRBJ2-1, with D possibly matching TRBD2 (5 bases). V was clipped by 4 bases and J by 8 bases, with 15 bases between them. This CDR3 is 14 amino acids long. CDR1 MNHNY and CDR2 SVGAGI come from the germline V gene (reference sequence). This CDR3 is CASSSPFQRDEQFF. The DNA for the CDR3 is TGTGCCAGCAGTTCCCCCTTCCAGAGGGATGAGCAGTTCTTC.

By share of the sample, this clonotype is medium-sized. J is TRBJ2-1 and V is TRBV5-4; 7 positions agree with TRBD2. V dropped 4 bases and J dropped 5; count of bases not matched to a gene: 12. This CDR3 region has 16 residues. The germline CDR1 and CDR2 sequences are SGHNT and YYREEE (reference sequence). Here the CDR3 DNA reads TGTGCCAGCAGCGGTGGTTTGCGGGAGTCAAACAATGAGCAGTTCTTC. Protein sequence: CASSGGLRESNNEQFF.

By share of the sample, this clonotype is medium-sized. The chain joins TRBV4-2 to TRBJ1-4; the D gene is possibly TRBD1 (6 bases). This CDR3 contains 14 residues. From germline, CDR1 is LGHNA and CDR2 YNFKEQ. Deletions cut 0 bases from V and 8 bases from J, with 10 bases between. The CDR3 here is CASSQDRGGEKLFF. The CDR3 DNA is TGTGCCAGCAGCCAAGATAGAGGGGGAGAAAAACTGTTTTTT.

This clonotype was detected many times. The chain combines TRBV10-3 with TRBJ1-2; tentatively, D is TRBD1 (6 bases). The CDR3 length is 12 residues. V lost 2 bases, J lost 13 bases, and 14 bases lay in between. CDR1 is ENHRY and CDR2 is SYGVKD in the germline V gene. The chain's CDR3 is CAISEARDKGTF. CDR3 sequence (DNA): TGTGCCATCAGTGAGGCCCGGGACAAAGGCACCTTC.

This clonotype is medium-sized in the sample. V gene TRBV5-6 combines with J gene TRBJ2-7; unclear D gene. The V and J ends lost 1 base and 5 bases respectively, with 7 bases between them. The CDR3 extends over 12 amino acids. The germline V gene encodes CDR1 SGHDT and CDR2 YYEEEE. CDR3: CASSLSLDEQYF. In nucleotides, the CDR3 is TGTGCCAGCAGCTTGAGTCTGGACGAGCAGTACTTC. Complete variable domain (other parts from reference TRBV5-6 and TRBJ2-7): DAGVTQSPTHLIKTRGQQVTLRCSPKSGHDTVSWYQQALGQGPQFIFQYYEEEERQRGNFPDRFSGHQFPNYSSELNVNALLLGDSALYLCASSLSLDEQYFGPGTRLTVT.